This passage covers 26 T cell receptor beta chains from one sample sequenced in a study of cytomegalovirus exposure and HLA in healthy donors. A multiplex PCR was run with 60 Vbeta primers and 13 Jbeta primers. The protocol was immunoSEQ multiplex PCR, while the TCRdb copy is restricted to in-frame clones and leaves out a portion. The sample includes a few hundred thousand clones, about 86% of them seen just once. The sequenced material came from PBMCs. The source is an older woman in good health and CMV-seropositive.

This chain connects TRBV28 to TRBJ1-4; D call uncertain. Germline-derived CDR1 and CDR2 are MDHEN and SYDVKM. V was cut by 4 bases and J by 8 bases, with 11 bases left in between. The CDR3 contains 13 residues. The CDR3 sequence: CASSYGIREKLFF. The CDR3 coding sequence is TGTGCCAGCAGTTACGGGATTAGGGAAAAACTGTTTTTT. Using reference TRBV28 and TRBJ1-4 for the parts outside the CDR3, the full variable domain is DVKVTQSSRYLVKRTGEKVFLECVQDMDHENMFWYRQDPGLGLRLIYFSYDVKMKEKGDIPEGYSVSREKKERFSLILESASTNQTSMYLCASSYGIREKLFFGSGTQLSVL.

The chain employs TRBV7-2 and TRBJ1-2, with 7 positions matching TRBD1. The junction had 6 bases not matched to a gene; V was cut back by 4 bases and J by 4 bases. CDR1 is SGHTA, CDR2 FQGNSA, per germline. CDR3 length: 14 amino acids. CDR3 amino acids: CASSSPGQLYGYTF. DNA for the CDR3: TGTGCCAGCAGCTCCCCGGGACAGCTCTATGGCTACACCTTC. Combining the CDR3 with reference TRBV7-2 and TRBJ1-2 gives the whole variable domain GAGVSQSPSNKVTEKGKDVELRCDPISGHTALYWYRQSLGQGLEFLIYFQGNSAPDKSGLPSDRFSAERTGGSVSTLTIQRTQQEDSAVYLCASSSPGQLYGYTFGSGTRLTVV.

The chain carries TRBV19 and TRBJ2-5; TRBD1 matches at 7 bases. With V trimmed by 3 bases and J by 7 bases, 8 bases remained unmatched. The CDR3 sequence is 14 residues long. The germline gives CDR1 LNHDA, CDR2 SQIVND (reference sequence). The CDR3 bases are TGTGCCAGTAGTATCGGCCAGGGGGTAGGGACCCAGTACTTC. Its protein is CASSIGQGVGTQYF.

The genes are TRBV28 and TRBJ1-1; 7 nucleotides line up with TRBD1. The CDR3 has 17 residues. Germline V gene data show CDR1 as MDHEN and CDR2 as SYDVKM. J lost 0 bases, V lost 4 bases, and 11 bases had no gene match. The CDR3 coding sequence is TGTGCCAGCAGTTCTTTGACAGGGTTGAAGTTGAACACTGAAGCTTTCTTT. Translating gives CASSSLTGLKLNTEAFF.

The chain recombines TRBV6-1 with TRBJ2-2, with 8 bases identical to TRBD2. CDR1 and CDR2 (germline): MNHNS, SASEGT. This CDR3 region has 15 residues. V shed 2 bases and J 5 bases; nucleotides not matched to a gene: 4. CDR3 in DNA: TGTGCCAGCAGTGAATCGCGGGGGGCTACCGGGGAGCTGTTTTTT. Encoded protein: CASSESRGATGELFF.

V usage is TRBV9 and J usage is TRBJ2-7; tentatively, D is TRBD2 (6 bases). The CDR3 spans 14 residues. V shed 3 bases and J shed 4 bases, with 14 bases lying between them. Germline lookup yields CDR1 SGDLS and CDR2 YYNGEE. The CDR3, as DNA: TGTGCCAGCAGCGCTTCCGGGACTCCTTACGAGCAGTACTTC. Translation: CASSASGTPYEQYF.

This chain links TRBV7-9 with TRBJ1-2; 7 bases map to TRBD1. Per germline, CDR1 SEHNR and CDR2 FQNEAQ (reference sequence). The CDR3 has 14 amino acids. V dropped 4 bases and J dropped 3; count of bases not matched to a gene: 5. CDR3 loop: CASSSPTGDYGYTF. As DNA, the CDR3 is TGTGCCAGCAGCTCGCCCACAGGGGACTATGGCTACACCTTC.

This clone was detected only once. This chain links TRBV5-1 with TRBJ2-7; unclear D gene. Trimming stripped 0 bases from V and 2 bases from J, with 6 bases between. The CDR3 runs to 13 residues. In germline, CDR1 is SGHRS, CDR2 YFSETQ. The CDR3, as DNA: TGCGCCAGCAGCTTGGTGGCTGCCTACGAGCAGTACTTC. It yields the protein CASSLVAAYEQYF.

The genes are TRBV28 and TRBJ1-4; 8 bases line up with TRBD1. Germline V CDR1 and CDR2: MDHEN, SYDVKM. The CDR3 sequence is 15 residues long. The V segment lost 4 bases and the J segment 3 bases; nucleotides outside the gene matches: 4. In DNA form, the CDR3 reads TGTGCCAGCAGTTCGACAGGGGACTCTAATGAAAAACTGTTTTTT. Translating gives CASSSTGDSNEKLFF.

The chain couples TRBV4-1 to TRBJ2-5; TRBD2 aligns across 7 bases. Germline trimming cut 4 bases from V and 7 bases from J; bases unmatched to any gene: 12. The CDR3 contains 15 residues. Germline assignment: CDR1 MGHRA and CDR2 YSYEKL. This CDR3 reads CASSPREGRTGTQYF. In nucleotides, the CDR3 is TGCGCCAGCAGCCCCAGGGAGGGTCGAACGGGGACCCAGTACTTC.

The chain carries TRBV11-2 and TRBJ1-1; 7 bases align to TRBD1. The trim removed 0 bases at V and 4 bases at J, leaving 5 bases unmatched. This CDR3 spans 15 amino acids. CDR1 is SGHAT and CDR2 is FQNNGV in the germline V gene. CDR3 bases: TGTGCCAGCAGCTTAGACCAAACAGGGGCCACTGAAGCTTTCTTT. Its protein product is CASSLDQTGATEAFF. The full variable domain, completed using reference TRBV11-2 and TRBJ1-1, is EAGVAQSPRYKIIEKRQSVAFWCNPISGHATLYWYQQILGQGPKLLIQFQNNGVVDDSQLPKDRFSAERLKGVDSTLKIQPAKLEDSAVYLCASSLDQTGATEAFFGQGTRLTVV.

The chain joins TRBV19 to TRBJ1-5, with 8 bases lining up with TRBD1. This CDR3 region has 14 residues. Germline CDR1 is LNHDA and CDR2 is SQIVND (reference sequence). The ends lost 8 bases at V and 5 bases at J; junction bases unmatched: 8. CDR3 coding DNA: TGTGCCAGTGGACACCGGGACAGGTATCAGCCCCAGCATTTT. Translating it yields CASGHRDRYQPQHF.

CDR3 coding DNA: TGTGCCAGCAGTTACAACAGGGGGAGAGACACTGAAGCTTTCTTT. Protein product: CASSYNRGRDTEAFF. The rearrangement joins TRBV6-5 to TRBJ1-1, with 8 bases aligning to TRBD1. The trim removed 2 bases at V and 3 bases at J, leaving 5 bases unmatched. The V gene's germline CDR1 is MNHEY and CDR2 SVGAGI. The CDR3 extends over 15 amino acids.

This clone was observed a single time. This rearrangement joins TRBV28 to TRBJ1-5, with 8 bases that match TRBD1. With 8 bases clipped from V and 7 bases from J, the junction kept 10 bases outside the gene matches. This CDR3 has 14 amino acids. Germline V gives CDR1 MDHEN, CDR2 SYDVKM. CDR3 DNA sequence: TGTGCCAGCTTTGGACAGGGCAGTTGGCAGCCCCAGCATTTT. Translated, it gives CASFGQGSWQPQHF.

The chain recombines TRBV30 with TRBJ2-1; 7 nucleotides agree with TRBD2. This CDR3 is 15 amino acids long. Germline CDR1 reads GTSNPN; CDR2 reads SVGIG (reference sequence). After removal of 1 base from V and 1 base from J, the junction contained 4 bases not matched to a gene. The CDR3 DNA reads TGTGCCTGGAGTGCGGGCGGGAGTTCCTACAATGAGCAGTTCTTC. The encoded protein is CAWSAGGSSYNEQFF. Full variable domain (missing parts from reference TRBV30 and TRBJ2-1): SQTIHQWPATLVQPVGSPLSLECTVEGTSNPNLYWYRQAAGRGLQLLFYSVGIGQISSEVPQNLSASRPQDRQFILSSKKLLLSDSGFYLCAWSAGGSSYNEQFFGPGTRLTVL.

The chain has TRBV6-5 and TRBJ2-7; TRBD1 aligns across 9 bases. Germline CDR1 reads MNHEY; CDR2 reads SVGAGI. Trimming took 6 bases from V and 1 from J; bases not matched to a gene: 1. CDR3 length: 13 amino acids. This CDR3 is CASRGTGSYEQYF. In DNA form, the CDR3 reads TGTGCCAGCAGAGGGACAGGGTCCTACGAGCAGTACTTC.

This clone turned up a few times. The chain uses TRBV7-8 and TRBJ2-7; 11 bases fit TRBD2. J was trimmed by 7 bases and V by 1 base; bases with no gene match: 6. The CDR3 has 15 residues. Germline V CDR1 and CDR2: SGHVS, FQNEAQ. This CDR3 is CASSLVGLAGGEQYF. CDR3 DNA sequence: TGTGCCAGCAGCTTAGTTGGCCTAGCGGGAGGTGAGCAGTACTTC.

The V call is TRBV27, the J call TRBJ1-2; 8 nucleotides agree with TRBD1. This CDR3 contains 13 residues. Germline V gene data show CDR1 as MNHEY and CDR2 as SMNVEV (reference sequence). Trimming at V came to 11 bases and at J to 3 bases, leaving 8 bases not matched to a gene. In DNA form, the CDR3 reads TGTGCCTCCCGGACAGGGTCATACTATGGCTACACCTTC. Translation gives CASRTGSYYGYTF.

This rearrangement joins TRBV5-6 to TRBJ1-1, with D maybe TRBD1 (6 bases). Germline assignment: CDR1 SGHDT and CDR2 YYEEEE. Trimming cost V 3 bases and J 3 bases, with 12 bases left between them. The CDR3 covers 14 residues. The CDR3 region has the DNA TGTGCCAGCAGCTCAAATACAGGGTACACTGAAGCTTTCTTT. The encoded protein is CASSSNTGYTEAFF.

V gene TRBV6-6 combines with J gene TRBJ1-5; D unclear. The V gene lost 3 bases and the J gene lost 7 bases, with 16 bases spanning the gap. The length of the CDR3 is 15 residues. The germline gives CDR1 MNHNY, CDR2 SVGAGI (reference sequence). CDR3 region: CASSYYYGVGQPQHF. Written as DNA, the CDR3 is TGTGCCAGCAGTTATTATTACGGGGTCGGGCAGCCCCAGCATTTT.

The chain couples TRBV6-5 to TRBJ2-1; 8 bases align to TRBD2. Germline V gives CDR1 MNHEY, CDR2 SVGAGI. The V segment lost 6 bases and the J segment 10 bases; nucleotides outside the gene matches: 5. CDR3 length equals 12 residues. The CDR3 protein is CASSTSGREQFF. CDR3 DNA sequence: TGTGCCAGCAGCACTAGCGGAAGAGAGCAGTTCTTC.

This clone was detected a few times. The chain joins TRBV5-1 to TRBJ1-1; possibly TRBD1 for D (5 bases). Per germline, CDR1 SGHRS and CDR2 YFSETQ. The CDR3 sequence is 15 residues long. The V end was cut by 0 bases, the J end by 3 bases, with 12 bases between. The DNA of the CDR3 is TGCGCCAGCAGCTTGGCGGACACGACCCACACTGAAGCTTTCTTT. This translates into CASSLADTTHTEAFF.

The chain employs TRBV19 and TRBJ2-1; 11 bases map to TRBD2. Germline CDR1 is LNHDA and CDR2 is SQIVND (reference sequence). J gave up 3 bases and V 7 bases, and 8 bases lay outside the gene matches. This CDR3 region has 16 residues. Here the CDR3 reads CASTPLAGGLYNEQFF. The CDR3 region has the DNA TGTGCCAGTACTCCTCTAGCGGGGGGTCTCTACAATGAGCAGTTCTTC.

This clone was recorded once. Written as DNA, the CDR3 is TGTGCCATCAGTGAGTCAACCGGGTCCAACACTGAAGCTTTCTTT. Amino acid sequence: CAISESTGSNTEAFF. The chain is built from TRBV10-3 and TRBJ1-1; D gene unclear. Germline V gives CDR1 ENHRY, CDR2 SYGVKD. This CDR3 contains 15 residues. V shed 0 bases and J shed 2 bases, with 10 bases lying between them.

The chain recombines TRBV9 with TRBJ2-3; TRBD2 matches 8 bases. V was clipped by 1 base and J by 3 bases; unmatched bases: 1. The CDR3 consists of 14 residues. From germline, CDR1 is SGDLS and CDR2 YYNGEE. The CDR3 sequence is CASSVTSGTDTQYF. The CDR3 nucleotides are TGTGCCAGCAGCGTAACTAGCGGAACAGATACGCAGTATTTT.

V gene TRBV28 combines with J gene TRBJ2-5, with 8 bases aligning to TRBD2. The DNA end lines up better with TRBJ2-7; the J call may be wrong. The germline V gene encodes CDR1 MDHEN and CDR2 SYDVKM. The CDR3 totals 15 residues. DNA for the CDR3: TGTGCCAGCAGTCGACCCGGGACTAGTGACTACGAGCAGTACTTC. It is translated as CASSRPGTSDYEQYF.